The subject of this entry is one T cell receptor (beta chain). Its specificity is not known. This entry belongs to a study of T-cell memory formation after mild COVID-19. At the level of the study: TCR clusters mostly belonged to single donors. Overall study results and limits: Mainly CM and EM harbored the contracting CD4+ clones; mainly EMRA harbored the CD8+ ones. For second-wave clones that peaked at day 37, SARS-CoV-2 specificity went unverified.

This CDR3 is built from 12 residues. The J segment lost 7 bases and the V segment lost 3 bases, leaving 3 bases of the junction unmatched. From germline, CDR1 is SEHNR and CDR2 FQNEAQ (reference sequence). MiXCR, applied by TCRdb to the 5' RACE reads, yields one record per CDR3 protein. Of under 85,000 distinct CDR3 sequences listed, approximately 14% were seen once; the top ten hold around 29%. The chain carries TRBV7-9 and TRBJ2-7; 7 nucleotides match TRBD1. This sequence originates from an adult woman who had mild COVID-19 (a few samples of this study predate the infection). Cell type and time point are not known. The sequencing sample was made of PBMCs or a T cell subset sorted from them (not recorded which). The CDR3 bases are TGTGCCAGCAGCTTTACAGGGGTTGAGCAGTACTTC. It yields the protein CASSFTGVEQYF. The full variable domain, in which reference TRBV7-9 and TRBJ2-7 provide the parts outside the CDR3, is DTGVSQNPRHKITKRGQNVTFRCDPISEHNRLYWYRQTLGQGPEFLTYFQNEAQLEKSRLLSDRFSAERPKGSFSTLEIQRTEQGDSAMYLCASSFTGVEQYFGPGTRLTVT.